Presented here are 19 T cell receptor beta chains from one specimen sequenced in a study of response to subunit inactivated influenza vaccine. A single record per CDR3 protein comes from TCRdb applying MiXCR to the RT-PCR reads. Found here are around 530,000 distinct CDR3 sequences, about 12% of them singletons; the top ten hold approximately 10%. Sequencing used PBMCs from blood, obtained on the day of vaccination. These receptor sequences come from a man aged 45-60 years who received an inactivated influenza vaccine.

The chain is built from TRBV10-3 and TRBJ2-5; 8 positions agree with TRBD1. V lost 6 bases, J lost 1 base, and 7 bases stayed unmatched. Germline V gene lookup returns CDR1 ENHRY and CDR2 SYGVKD. The CDR3 has 15 amino acids. CDR3 bases: TGTGCCATCAGGGGACAGGCGGCATCCCAAGAGACCCAGTACTTC. Its protein is CAIRGQAASQETQYF.

The genes are TRBV10-3 and TRBJ1-4; weak D call: TRBD1 (6 bases). The CDR3 contains 15 residues. Trimming removed 6 bases at V and 0 bases at J, with 11 bases between. Germline-derived CDR1 and CDR2 are ENHRY and SYGVKD. In DNA, the CDR3 is TGTGCCATCAGCCCTACAGGGCCAACTAATGAAAAACTGTTTTTT. Its translation is CAISPTGPTNEKLFF.

V is TRBV4-3 and J is TRBJ2-7; TRBD1 aligns across 9 bases. Germline CDR1 LGHNA, CDR2 YSLEER. This CDR3 spans 14 amino acids. The V and J ends lost 4 bases and 5 bases, in that order; junction bases with no gene match: 6. CDR3 protein: CASSLDRGENEQYF. The CDR3 DNA sequence: TGCGCCAGCAGCCTCGACAGGGGGGAGAACGAGCAGTACTTC.

This clonotype came up a few times. The chain links TRBV20-1 to TRBJ2-3, with 13 bases aligning to TRBD2. Germline V CDR1 and CDR2: DFQATT, SNEGSKA (reference sequence). The CDR3 spans 15 residues. V trimming: 4 bases; J trimming: 14 bases; junction bases outside the gene matches: 15. The CDR3 here is CSAIRLAGGHPVRYF. The CDR3 coding sequence is TGCAGTGCTATCCGACTAGCGGGGGGCCATCCGGTGAGGTATTTT.

The chain has TRBV10-3 and TRBJ2-7; either TRBD1 or TRBD2 may supply D (5 bases each). Germline V gene sequence: CDR1 ENHRY, CDR2 SYGVKD. V was clipped by 10 bases and J by 5 bases, with 21 bases between them. CDR3 length: 14 amino acids. The CDR3 loop reads CATRDLNEGHEQYF. CDR3 nucleotide sequence: TGTGCCACCAGGGACCTCAATGAGGGACACGAGCAGTACTTC.

The V call is TRBV4-1, the J call TRBJ2-7, with a possible D match to TRBD2 (6 bases). This CDR3 comprises 16 residues. Germline CDR1 is MGHRA and CDR2 is YSYEKL. Trimming pared 3 bases from V and 0 bases from J, leaving 15 bases between. The CDR3 DNA sequence: TGCGCCAGCAGCCATCCTGGTGGGGGGACCTCCTACGAGCAGTACTTC. It is translated as CASSHPGGGTSYEQYF.

This clonotype was counted at least ten times. The V and J genes are TRBV5-1 and TRBJ2-7; D is perhaps TRBD1 or TRBD2 (5 bases each). Germline CDR1 and CDR2: SGHRS and YFSETQ. The CDR3 covers 16 residues. V was cut by 2 bases and J by 1 base, with 16 bases left in between. CDR3 DNA: TGCGCCAGCAGCTTCAACGGGGACGGAGGTTCCTACGAGCAGTACTTC. This translates into CASSFNGDGGSYEQYF.

In this sample, this clonotype turned up a few times. V gene TRBV6-5 combines with J gene TRBJ2-6; D is uncertain. V shed 1 base and J shed 2 bases, with 12 bases lying between them. The CDR3 contains 17 residues. Germline values: CDR1 MNHEY, CDR2 SVGAGI. The CDR3 region has the DNA TGTGCCAGCAGTTACTTAATTCGGTTCACTGGGGCCAACGTCCTGACTTTC. It yields the protein CASSYLIRFTGANVLTF.

In this sample, this clonotype turned up a few times. The CDR3 nucleotides read TGTGCCAGCAGCGGGATGGGGGCCAGCTCCTACAATGAGCAGTTCTTC. Translated: CASSGMGASSYNEQFF. The chain recombines TRBV28 with TRBJ2-1; a possible D gene is TRBD1 (6 bases). Germline CDR1 MDHEN, CDR2 SYDVKM. This CDR3 is 16 amino acids long. V lost 6 bases, J lost 0 bases, and 15 bases lay in between.

There are a few counts of this clonotype. The CDR3 DNA is TGTGCCAGCAGTGAAAGGGGGGCGGTTAGCAATCAGCCCCAGCATTTT. Its protein is CASSERGAVSNQPQHF. The rearrangement joins TRBV6-1 to TRBJ1-5; possibly TRBD1 for D (6 bases). Trimming removed 2 bases at V and 0 bases at J, with 11 bases between. Per germline, CDR1 MNHNS and CDR2 SASEGT. The CDR3 contains 16 residues.

Details on this clonotype: The junction differs from germline at one of its ends, possibly a read error. This sequence joins TRBV15 and TRBJ2-5; D is unclear. Germline V gives CDR1 LNHNV, CDR2 YYDKDF (reference sequence). The CDR3 consists of 14 residues. CDR3 in DNA: TGTGTCACCAGCAGAGTAGTGAAAAAAGAGACCCAGTACTTC. Protein product: CVTSRVVKKETQYF.

This clonotype was seen ten or more times. The chain has TRBV7-8 and TRBJ2-1; TRBD2 aligns across 9 bases. Trimming removed 4 bases from V and 5 bases from J; junction bases left unmatched: 6. Germline V gene data show CDR1 as SGHVS and CDR2 as FQNEAQ. The CDR3 sequence is 15 residues long. The CDR3 sequence is CASSSSGKINNEQFF. The CDR3 DNA sequence: TGTGCCAGCAGCTCTAGCGGGAAAATAAACAATGAGCAGTTCTTC.

This clonotype was counted many times. This chain's CDR3 is CASSSLTRADEQYF. The CDR3 DNA follows: TGTGCCAGCAGCTCGCTGACTCGCGCCGACGAGCAGTACTTC. The chain couples TRBV11-2 to TRBJ2-7, with D unresolved. V was cut by 4 bases and J by 5 bases, with 15 bases left in between. The CDR3 sequence is 14 residues long. Germline V CDR1 and CDR2: SGHAT, FQNNGV.

This clonotype was picked up a small number of times. The chain carries TRBV7-8 and TRBJ2-3; D not certain. Germline CDR1 and CDR2: SGHVS and FQNEAQ. Trimming pared 5 bases from V and 2 bases from J, leaving 11 bases between. The CDR3 is made up of 14 amino acids. CDR3 nucleotide sequence: TGTGCCAGCAGCATGTTCACAGTCACAGATACGCAGTATTTT. Its protein product is CASSMFTVTDTQYF.

The CDR3 region is CASSLGLGWTGELFF. In nucleotides, the CDR3 is TGTGCCAGCAGTTTAGGGCTAGGGTGGACCGGGGAGCTGTTTTTT. The chain is built from TRBV12-3 or TRBV12-4 and TRBJ2-2; D uncertain. This CDR3 comprises 15 residues. The V and J ends lost 1 base and 5 bases respectively, with 11 bases between them.

This clonotype was seen only a few times. In nucleotides, the CDR3 is TGTGCCAGCTCACCTCGGACTAGCGGGCCTCTCTACGAGCAGTACTTC. Translation gives CASSPRTSGPLYEQYF. The chain joins TRBV18 to TRBJ2-7; 11 nucleotides line up with TRBD2. Germline V gene sequence: CDR1 KGHSH, CDR2 LQKENI. V lost 3 bases and J lost 3; bases outside the gene matches: 7. This CDR3 is built from 16 residues.

This chain uses TRBV7-2 with TRBJ1-4, with 8 positions matching TRBD1. The CDR3 has 17 amino acids. From germline, CDR1 is SGHTA and CDR2 FQGNSA. V shed 0 bases, J shed 6 bases, and the junction held 9 bases outside the gene matches. CDR3: CASSLARPDRVDEKLFF. As DNA, the CDR3 is TGTGCCAGCAGCTTAGCGCGTCCGGACAGGGTCGATGAAAAACTGTTTTTT.

In this sample, this clonotype turned up a few times. This chain joins TRBV11-2 and TRBJ1-3, with D hard to call. The CDR3 extends over 16 amino acids. Per germline, CDR1 SGHAT and CDR2 FQNNGV. V was trimmed by 0 bases and J by 0 bases, leaving 9 bases between them. The CDR3 DNA reads TGTGCCAGCAGCTTAGAACCCGCCGTCTCTGGAAACACCATATATTTT. Translation: CASSLEPAVSGNTIYF.

This clonotype was detected only once. Likely a read error: the CDR3 ends without its conserved phenylalanine or tryptophan. The limits of the CDR3 on the DNA are not certain, so only TCRdb's listed CDR3 is given. The V gene is TRBV5-1, the J gene TRBJ2-5; TRBD1, the table's D call, lacks a check against the DNA. 14 amino acids form the CDR3, both terminal residues included. CDR1 and CDR2 (germline): SGHRS, YFSETQ. CDR3 loop: CASSPRDNQETQYL.